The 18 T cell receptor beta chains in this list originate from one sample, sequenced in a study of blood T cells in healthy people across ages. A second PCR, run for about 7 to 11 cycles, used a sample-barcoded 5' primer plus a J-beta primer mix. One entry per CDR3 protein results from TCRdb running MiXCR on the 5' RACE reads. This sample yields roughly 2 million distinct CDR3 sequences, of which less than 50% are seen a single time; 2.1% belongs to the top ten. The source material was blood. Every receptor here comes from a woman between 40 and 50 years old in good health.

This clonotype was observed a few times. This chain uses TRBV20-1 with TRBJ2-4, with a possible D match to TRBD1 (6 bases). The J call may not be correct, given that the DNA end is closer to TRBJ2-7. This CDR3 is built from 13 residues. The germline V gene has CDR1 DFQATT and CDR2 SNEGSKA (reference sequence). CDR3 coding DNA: TGCAGTGCCATCGACAGGTGGCCCTACGAGCAGTACTTC. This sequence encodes CSAIDRWPYEQYF.

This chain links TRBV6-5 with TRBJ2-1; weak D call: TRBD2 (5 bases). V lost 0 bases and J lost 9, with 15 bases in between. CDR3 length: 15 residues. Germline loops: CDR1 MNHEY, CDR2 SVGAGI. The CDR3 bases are TGTGCCAGCAGTTACTCCGCTCGGCAGCGGAGTGAGCAGTTCTTC. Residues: CASSYSARQRSEQFF.

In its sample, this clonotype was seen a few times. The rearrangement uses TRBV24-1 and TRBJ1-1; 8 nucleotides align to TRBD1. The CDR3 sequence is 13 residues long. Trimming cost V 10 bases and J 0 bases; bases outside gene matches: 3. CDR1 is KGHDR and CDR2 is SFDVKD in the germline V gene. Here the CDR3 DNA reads TGTGCCACTAGGGACAGGTTGAACACTGAAGCTTTCTTT. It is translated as CATRDRLNTEAFF.

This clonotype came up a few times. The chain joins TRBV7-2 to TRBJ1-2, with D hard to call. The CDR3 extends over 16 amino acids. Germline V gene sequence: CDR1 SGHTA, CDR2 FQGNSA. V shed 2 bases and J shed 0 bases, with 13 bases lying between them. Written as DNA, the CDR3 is TGTGCCAGCAGCTTACAGAGCGTCGTATCTAACTATGGCTACACCTTC. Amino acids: CASSLQSVVSNYGYTF.

In DNA, the CDR3 is TGTGCCAGCAGCGTAGCCGGGAGCGTCTCCTACAATGAGCAGTTCTTC. Amino acids: CASSVAGSVSYNEQFF. The chain employs TRBV9 and TRBJ2-1; a weak D match, TRBD2 (6 bases). The germline V gene encodes CDR1 SGDLS and CDR2 YYNGEE. Trimming left V 0 bases short and J 0 bases short, with 10 bases between. This CDR3 region has 16 residues.

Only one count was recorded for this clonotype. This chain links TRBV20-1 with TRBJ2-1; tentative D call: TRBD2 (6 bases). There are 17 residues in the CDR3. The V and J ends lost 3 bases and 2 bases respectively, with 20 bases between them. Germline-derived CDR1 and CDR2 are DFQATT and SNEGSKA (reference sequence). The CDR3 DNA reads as TGCAGTGCTAGCGCCCCGAGTTGGTGGGGGGCCTACAATGAGCAGTTCTTC. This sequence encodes CSASAPSWWGAYNEQFF.

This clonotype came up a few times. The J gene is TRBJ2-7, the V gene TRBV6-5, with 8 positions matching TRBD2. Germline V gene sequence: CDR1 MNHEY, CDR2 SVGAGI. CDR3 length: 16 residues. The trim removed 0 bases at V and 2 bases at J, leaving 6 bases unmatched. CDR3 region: CASSYSKGTRTYEQYF. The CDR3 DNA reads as TGTGCCAGCAGTTACTCGAAAGGGACTAGAACCTACGAGCAGTACTTC.

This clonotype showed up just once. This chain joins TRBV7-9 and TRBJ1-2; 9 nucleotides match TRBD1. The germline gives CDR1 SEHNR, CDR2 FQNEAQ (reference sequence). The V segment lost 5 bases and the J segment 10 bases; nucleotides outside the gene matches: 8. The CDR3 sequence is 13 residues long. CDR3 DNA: TGTGCCAGCAGCAGAGGGACAGGGAAGATCTACACCTTC. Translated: CASSRGTGKIYTF.

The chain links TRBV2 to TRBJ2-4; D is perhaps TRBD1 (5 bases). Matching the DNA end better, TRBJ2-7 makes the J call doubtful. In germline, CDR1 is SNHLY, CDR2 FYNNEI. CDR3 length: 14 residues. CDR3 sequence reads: CASSDRVRWTEQYF. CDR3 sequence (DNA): TGTGCCAGCAGTGACAGGGTTCGATGGACCGAGCAGTACTTC.

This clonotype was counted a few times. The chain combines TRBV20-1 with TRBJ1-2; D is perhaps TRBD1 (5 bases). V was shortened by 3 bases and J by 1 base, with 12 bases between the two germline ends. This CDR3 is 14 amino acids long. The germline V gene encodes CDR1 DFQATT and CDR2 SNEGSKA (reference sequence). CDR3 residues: CSARNGHLNYGYTF. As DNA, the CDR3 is TGCAGTGCTAGGAATGGACACCTTAACTATGGCTACACCTTC.

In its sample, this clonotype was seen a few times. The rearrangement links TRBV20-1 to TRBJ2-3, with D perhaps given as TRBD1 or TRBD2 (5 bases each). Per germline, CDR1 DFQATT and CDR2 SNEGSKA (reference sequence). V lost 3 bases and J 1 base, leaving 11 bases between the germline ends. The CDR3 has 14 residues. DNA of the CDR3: TGCAGTGCTAGGGGACCCGGACGCACAGATACGCAGTATTTT. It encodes CSARGPGRTDTQYF.

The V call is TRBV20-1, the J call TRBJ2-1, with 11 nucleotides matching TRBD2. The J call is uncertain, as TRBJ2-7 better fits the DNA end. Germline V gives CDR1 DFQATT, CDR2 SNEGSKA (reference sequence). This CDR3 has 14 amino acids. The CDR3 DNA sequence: TGCAGTGCTAAACTAGCGGGGGTCTACAATGAGCAGTACTTC. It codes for CSAKLAGVYNEQYF.

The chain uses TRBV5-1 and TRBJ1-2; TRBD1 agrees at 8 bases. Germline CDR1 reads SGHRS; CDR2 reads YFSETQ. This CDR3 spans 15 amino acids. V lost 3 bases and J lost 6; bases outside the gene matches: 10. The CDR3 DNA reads TGCGCCAGCAGCTCTGACAGGGGAGGTGTGAATGGCTACACCTTC. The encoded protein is CASSSDRGGVNGYTF.

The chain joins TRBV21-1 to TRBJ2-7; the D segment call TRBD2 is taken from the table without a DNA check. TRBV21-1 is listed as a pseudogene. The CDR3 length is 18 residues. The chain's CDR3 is CASSKAGKREQDSYEQYF. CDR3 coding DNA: TGTGCCAGCAGCAAAGCCGGAAAGAGGGAACAGGACTCCTACGAGCAGTACTTC.

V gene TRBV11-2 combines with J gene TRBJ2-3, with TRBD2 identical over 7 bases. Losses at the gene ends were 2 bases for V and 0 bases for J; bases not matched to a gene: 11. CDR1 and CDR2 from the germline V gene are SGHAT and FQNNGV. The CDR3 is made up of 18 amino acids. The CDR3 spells CASSLFKSGVASTDTQYF. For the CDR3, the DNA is TGTGCCAGCAGCTTATTTAAGAGCGGGGTAGCTAGCACAGATACGCAGTATTTT.

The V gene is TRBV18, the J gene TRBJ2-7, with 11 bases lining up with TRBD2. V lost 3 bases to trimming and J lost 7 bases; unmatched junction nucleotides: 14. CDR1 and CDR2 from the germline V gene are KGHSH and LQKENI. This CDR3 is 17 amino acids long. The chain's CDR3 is CASSPISGGASYNEQYF. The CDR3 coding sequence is TGTGCCAGCTCACCTATTAGCGGGGGGGCCTCCTACAATGAGCAGTACTTC.

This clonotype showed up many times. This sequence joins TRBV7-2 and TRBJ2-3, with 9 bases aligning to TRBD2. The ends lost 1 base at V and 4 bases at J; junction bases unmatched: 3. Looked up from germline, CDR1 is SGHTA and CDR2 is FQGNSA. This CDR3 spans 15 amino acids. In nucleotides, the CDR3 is TGTGCCAGCAGCTTAGGAGCGGGGGGCCCAGATACGCAGTATTTT. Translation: CASSLGAGGPDTQYF.

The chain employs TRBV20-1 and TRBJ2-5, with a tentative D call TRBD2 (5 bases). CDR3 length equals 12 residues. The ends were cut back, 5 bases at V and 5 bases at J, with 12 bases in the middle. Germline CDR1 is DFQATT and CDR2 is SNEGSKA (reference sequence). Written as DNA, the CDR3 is TGCAGTGCTGATGGCAGAGGGGAGACCCAGTACTTC. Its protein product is CSADGRGETQYF.